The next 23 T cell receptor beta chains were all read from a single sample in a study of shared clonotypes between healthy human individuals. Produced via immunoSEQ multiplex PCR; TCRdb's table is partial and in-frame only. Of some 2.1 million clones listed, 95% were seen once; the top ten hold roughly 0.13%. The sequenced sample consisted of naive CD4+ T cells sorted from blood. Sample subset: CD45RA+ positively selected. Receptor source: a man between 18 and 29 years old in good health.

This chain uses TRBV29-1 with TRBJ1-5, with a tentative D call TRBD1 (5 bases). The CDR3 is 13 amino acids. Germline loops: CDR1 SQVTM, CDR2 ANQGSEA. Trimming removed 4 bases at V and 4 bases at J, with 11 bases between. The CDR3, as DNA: TGCAGCGTTGCGGGGGATTTGAATCAGCCCCAGCATTTT. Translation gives CSVAGDLNQPQHF. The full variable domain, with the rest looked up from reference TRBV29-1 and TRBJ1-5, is SAVISQKPSRDICQRGTSLTIQCQVDSQVTMMFWYRQQPGQSLTLIATANQGSEATYESGFVIDKFPISRPNLTFSTLTVSNMSPEDSSIYLCSVAGDLNQPQHFGDGTRLSIL.

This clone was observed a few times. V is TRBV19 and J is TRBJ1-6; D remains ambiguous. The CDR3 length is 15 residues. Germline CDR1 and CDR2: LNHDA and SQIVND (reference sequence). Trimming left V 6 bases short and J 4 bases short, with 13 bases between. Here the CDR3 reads CASRKKTEYNSPLHF. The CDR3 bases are TGTGCCAGTAGAAAAAAGACTGAATATAATTCACCCCTCCACTTT. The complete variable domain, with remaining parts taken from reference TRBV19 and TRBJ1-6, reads DGGITQSPKYLFRKEGQNVTLSCEQNLNHDAMYWYRQDPGQGLRLIYYSQIVNDFQKGDIAEGYSVSREKKESFPLTVTSAQKNPTAFYLCASRKKTEYNSPLHFGNGTRLTVT.

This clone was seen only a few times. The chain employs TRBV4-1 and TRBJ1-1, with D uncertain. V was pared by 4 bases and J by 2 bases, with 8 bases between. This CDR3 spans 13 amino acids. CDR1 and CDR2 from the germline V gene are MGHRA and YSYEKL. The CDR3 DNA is TGCGCCAGCAGCCCACGACACAACACTGAAGCTTTCTTT. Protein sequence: CASSPRHNTEAFF.

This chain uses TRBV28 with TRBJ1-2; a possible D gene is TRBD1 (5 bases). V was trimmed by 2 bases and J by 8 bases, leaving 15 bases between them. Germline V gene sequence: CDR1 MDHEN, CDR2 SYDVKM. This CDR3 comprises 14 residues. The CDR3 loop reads CASSLRALAGGYTF. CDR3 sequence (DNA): TGTGCCAGCAGTTTAAGGGCGCTGGCAGGGGGCTACACCTTC.

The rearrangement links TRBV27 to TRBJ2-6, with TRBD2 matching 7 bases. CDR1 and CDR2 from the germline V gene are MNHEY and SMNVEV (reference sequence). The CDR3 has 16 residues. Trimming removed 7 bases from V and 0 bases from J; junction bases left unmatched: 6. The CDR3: CASNPGGSSGANVLTF. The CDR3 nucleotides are TGTGCCAGCAACCCGGGGGGATCCTCTGGGGCCAACGTCCTGACTTTC.

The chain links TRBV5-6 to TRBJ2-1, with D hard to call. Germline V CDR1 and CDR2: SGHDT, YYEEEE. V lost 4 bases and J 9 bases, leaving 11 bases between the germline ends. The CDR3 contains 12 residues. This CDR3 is CASSPRISEQFF. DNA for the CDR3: TGTGCCAGCAGCCCAAGAATCAGTGAGCAGTTCTTC.

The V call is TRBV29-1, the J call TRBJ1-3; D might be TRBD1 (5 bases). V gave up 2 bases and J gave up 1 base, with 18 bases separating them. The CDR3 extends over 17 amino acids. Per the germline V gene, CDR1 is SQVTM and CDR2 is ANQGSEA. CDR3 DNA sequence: TGCAGCGTTGAAATCCCGCCAGGGAGCAGTTCTGGAAACACCATATATTTT. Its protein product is CSVEIPPGSSSGNTIYF. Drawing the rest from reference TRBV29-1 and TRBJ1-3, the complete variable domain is SAVISQKPSRDICQRGTSLTIQCQVDSQVTMMFWYRQQPGQSLTLIATANQGSEATYESGFVIDKFPISRPNLTFSTLTVSNMSPEDSSIYLCSVEIPPGSSSGNTIYFGEGSWLTVV.

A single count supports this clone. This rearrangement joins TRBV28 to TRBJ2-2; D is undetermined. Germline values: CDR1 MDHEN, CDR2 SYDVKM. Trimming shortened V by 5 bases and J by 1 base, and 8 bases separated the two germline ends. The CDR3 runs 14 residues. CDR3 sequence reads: CASSPSMNTGELFF. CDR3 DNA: TGTGCCAGCAGTCCATCCATGAACACCGGGGAGCTGTTTTTT.

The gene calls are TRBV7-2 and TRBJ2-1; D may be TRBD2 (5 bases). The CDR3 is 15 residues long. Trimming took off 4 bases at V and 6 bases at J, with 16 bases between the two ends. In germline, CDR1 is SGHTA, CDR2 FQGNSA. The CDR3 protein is CASSSYLGSPNEQFF. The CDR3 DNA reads TGTGCCAGCAGCTCGTATTTGGGGAGTCCCAATGAGCAGTTCTTC.

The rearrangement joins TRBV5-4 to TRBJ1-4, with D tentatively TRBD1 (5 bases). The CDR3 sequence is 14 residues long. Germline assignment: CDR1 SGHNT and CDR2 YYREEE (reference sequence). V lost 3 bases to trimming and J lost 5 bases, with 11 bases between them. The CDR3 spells CASSSPGLNEKLFF. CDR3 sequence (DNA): TGTGCCAGCAGCTCCCCAGGGCTGAATGAAAAACTGTTTTTT.

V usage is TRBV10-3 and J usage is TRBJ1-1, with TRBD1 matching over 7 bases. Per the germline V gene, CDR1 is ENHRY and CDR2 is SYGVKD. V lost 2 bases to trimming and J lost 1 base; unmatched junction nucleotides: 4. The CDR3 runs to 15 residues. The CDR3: CAISEQGEPNTEAFF. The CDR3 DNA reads TGTGCCATCAGTGAGCAGGGGGAACCGAACACTGAAGCTTTCTTT.

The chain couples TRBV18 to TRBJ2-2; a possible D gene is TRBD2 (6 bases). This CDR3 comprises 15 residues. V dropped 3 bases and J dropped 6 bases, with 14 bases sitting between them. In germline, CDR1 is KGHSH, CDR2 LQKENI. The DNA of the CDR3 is TGTGCCAGCTCACCGGGACTCTCCAGGGCCGGGGAGCTGTTTTTT. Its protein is CASSPGLSRAGELFF.

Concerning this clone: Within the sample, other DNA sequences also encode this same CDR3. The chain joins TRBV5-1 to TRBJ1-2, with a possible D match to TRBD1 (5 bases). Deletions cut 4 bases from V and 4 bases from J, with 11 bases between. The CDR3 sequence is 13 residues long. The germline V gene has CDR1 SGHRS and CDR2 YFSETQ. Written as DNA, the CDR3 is TGCGCCAGCAGCCTCGACAGAAGCTATGGCTACACCTTC. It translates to CASSLDRSYGYTF. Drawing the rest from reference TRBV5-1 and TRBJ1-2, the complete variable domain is KAGVTQTPRYLIKTRGQQVTLSCSPISGHRSVSWYQQTPGQGLQFLFEYFSETQRNKGNFPGRFSGRQFSNSRSEMNVSTLELGDSALYLCASSLDRSYGYTFGSGTRLTVV.

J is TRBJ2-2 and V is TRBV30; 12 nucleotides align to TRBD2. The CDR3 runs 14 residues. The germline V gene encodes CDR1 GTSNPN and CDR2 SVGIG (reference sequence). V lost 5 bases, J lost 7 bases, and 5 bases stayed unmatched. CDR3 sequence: CAWGLAGIGGELFF. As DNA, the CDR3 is TGTGCCTGGGGACTAGCGGGGATCGGCGGGGAGCTGTTTTTT.

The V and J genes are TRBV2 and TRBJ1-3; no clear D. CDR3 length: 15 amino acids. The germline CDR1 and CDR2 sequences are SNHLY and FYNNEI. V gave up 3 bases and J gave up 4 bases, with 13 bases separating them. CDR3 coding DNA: TGTGCCAGCAGTGACCTCGAAACACCGGGAAACACCATATATTTT. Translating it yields CASSDLETPGNTIYF.

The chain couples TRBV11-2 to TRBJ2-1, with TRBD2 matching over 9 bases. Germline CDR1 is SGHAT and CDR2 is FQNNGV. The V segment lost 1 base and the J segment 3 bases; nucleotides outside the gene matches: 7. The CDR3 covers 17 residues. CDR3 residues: CASSLGSSGKDYNEQFF. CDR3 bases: TGTGCCAGCAGCTTAGGGTCTAGCGGGAAGGACTACAATGAGCAGTTCTTC.

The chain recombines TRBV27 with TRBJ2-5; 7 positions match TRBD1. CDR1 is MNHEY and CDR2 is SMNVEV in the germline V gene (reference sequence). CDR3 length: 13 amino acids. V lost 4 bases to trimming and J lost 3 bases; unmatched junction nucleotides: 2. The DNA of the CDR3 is TGTGCCAGCAGTTACAGGGGAAAAGAGACCCAGTACTTC. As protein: CASSYRGKETQYF.

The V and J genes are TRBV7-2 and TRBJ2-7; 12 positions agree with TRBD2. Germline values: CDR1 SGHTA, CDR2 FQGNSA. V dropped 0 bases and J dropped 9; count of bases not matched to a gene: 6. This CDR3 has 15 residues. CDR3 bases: TGTGCCAGCAGCTTAGCTCCTAGCGGGAGGGCCGGGCAGTACTTC. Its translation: CASSLAPSGRAGQYF. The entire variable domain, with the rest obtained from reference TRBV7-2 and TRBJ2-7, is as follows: GAGVSQSPSNKVTEKGKDVELRCDPISGHTALYWYRQSLGQGLEFLIYFQGNSAPDKSGLPSDRFSAERTGGSVSTLTIQRTQQEDSAVYLCASSLAPSGRAGQYFGPGTRLTVT.

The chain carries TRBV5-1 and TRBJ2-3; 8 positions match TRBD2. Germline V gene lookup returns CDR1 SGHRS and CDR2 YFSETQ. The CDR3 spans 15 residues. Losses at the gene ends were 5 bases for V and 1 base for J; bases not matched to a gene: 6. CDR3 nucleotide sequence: TGCGCCAGCAGTGTTAGCGGGGTGCGCACAGATACGCAGTATTTT. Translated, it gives CASSVSGVRTDTQYF.

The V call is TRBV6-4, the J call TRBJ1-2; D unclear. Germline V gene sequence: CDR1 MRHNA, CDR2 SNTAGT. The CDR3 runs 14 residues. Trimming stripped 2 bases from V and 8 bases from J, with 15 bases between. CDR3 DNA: TGTGCCAGCAGTGACCCGCGGGCGGGTGGCGGCTACACCTTC. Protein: CASSDPRAGGGYTF.

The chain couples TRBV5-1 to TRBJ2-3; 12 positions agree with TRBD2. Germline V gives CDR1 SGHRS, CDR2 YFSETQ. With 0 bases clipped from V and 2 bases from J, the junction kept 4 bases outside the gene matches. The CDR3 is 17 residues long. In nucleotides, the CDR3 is TGCGCCAGCAGCTTGGAGTCTAGCGGGAGGGCCACAGATACGCAGTATTTT. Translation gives CASSLESSGRATDTQYF.

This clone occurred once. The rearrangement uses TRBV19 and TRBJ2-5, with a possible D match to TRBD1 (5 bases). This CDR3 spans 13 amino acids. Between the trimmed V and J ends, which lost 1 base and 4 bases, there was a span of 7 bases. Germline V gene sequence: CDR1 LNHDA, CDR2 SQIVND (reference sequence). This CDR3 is CASSIAGLETQYF. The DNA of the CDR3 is TGTGCCAGTAGTATAGCAGGGCTAGAGACCCAGTACTTC. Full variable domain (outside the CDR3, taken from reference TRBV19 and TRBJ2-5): DGGITQSPKYLFRKEGQNVTLSCEQNLNHDAMYWYRQDPGQGLRLIYYSQIVNDFQKGDIAEGYSVSREKKESFPLTVTSAQKNPTAFYLCASSIAGLETQYFGPGTRLLVL.

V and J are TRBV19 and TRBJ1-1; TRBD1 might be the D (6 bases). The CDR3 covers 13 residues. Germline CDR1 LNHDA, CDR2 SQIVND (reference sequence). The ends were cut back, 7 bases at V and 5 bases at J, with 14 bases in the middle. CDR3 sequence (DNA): TGTGCCAGTACCCTCACCCAGGGGACTGAAGCTTTCTTT. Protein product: CASTLTQGTEAFF.